This T cell receptor beta chain was profiled in a study of identifying expanded T cells in peripheral blood. Healthy donors had no documented immune events, such as infections, while sampled. Study results and caveats: Approximately two-week clone count variance significantly increased as total template count grew. Technical replicates showed roughly 1.2 changed clones; two weeks approximately 16; four weeks 19.

A remark on this clone: The antigen remains undetermined.

The V gene lost 6 bases and the J gene lost 0 bases, with 12 bases spanning the gap. This CDR3 is built from 15 residues. Looked up from germline, CDR1 is SGHAT and CDR2 is FQNNGV. Using immunoSEQ multiplex PCR, the repertoire was profiled, and TCRdb retains in-frame clones only, with some absent. The table includes around 100,000 clones, more than 85% detected once. The chain recombines TRBV11-2 with TRBJ1-3, with a weak D call TRBD1 (5 bases). Source material: blood. The receptor comes from a person aged 18 to 75 in good health. CDR3 protein: CASRGVTVSGNTIYF. In nucleotides, the CDR3 is TGTGCCAGCAGAGGGGTAACAGTCTCTGGAAACACCATATATTTT.